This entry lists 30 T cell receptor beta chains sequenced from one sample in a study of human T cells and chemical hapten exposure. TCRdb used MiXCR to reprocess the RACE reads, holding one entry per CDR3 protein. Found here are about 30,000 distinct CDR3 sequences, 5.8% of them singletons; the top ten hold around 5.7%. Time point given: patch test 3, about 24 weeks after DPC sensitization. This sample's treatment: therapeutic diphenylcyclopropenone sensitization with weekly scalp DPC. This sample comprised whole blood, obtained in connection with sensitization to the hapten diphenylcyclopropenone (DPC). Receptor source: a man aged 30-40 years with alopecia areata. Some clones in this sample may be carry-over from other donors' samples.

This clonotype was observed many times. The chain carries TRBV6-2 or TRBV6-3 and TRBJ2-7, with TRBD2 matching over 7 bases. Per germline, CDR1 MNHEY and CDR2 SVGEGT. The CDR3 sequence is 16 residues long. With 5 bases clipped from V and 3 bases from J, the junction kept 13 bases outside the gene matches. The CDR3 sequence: CASSAWGGSRDYEQYF. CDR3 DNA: TGTGCCAGCAGTGCCTGGGGGGGATCCAGGGACTACGAGCAGTACTTC.

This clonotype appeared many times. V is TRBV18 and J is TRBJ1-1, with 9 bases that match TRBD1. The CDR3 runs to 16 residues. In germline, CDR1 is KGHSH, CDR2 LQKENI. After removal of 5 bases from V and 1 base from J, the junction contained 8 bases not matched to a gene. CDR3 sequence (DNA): TGTGCCAGCTCATCACAGGGGGCTATAGGGAACACTGAAGCTTTCTTT. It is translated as CASSSQGAIGNTEAFF. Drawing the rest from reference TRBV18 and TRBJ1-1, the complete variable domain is NAGVMQNPRHLVRRRGQEARLRCSPMKGHSHVYWYRQLPEEGLKFMVYLQKENIIDESGMPKERFSAEFPKEGPSILRIQQVVRGDSAAYFCASSSQGAIGNTEAFFGQGTRLTVV.

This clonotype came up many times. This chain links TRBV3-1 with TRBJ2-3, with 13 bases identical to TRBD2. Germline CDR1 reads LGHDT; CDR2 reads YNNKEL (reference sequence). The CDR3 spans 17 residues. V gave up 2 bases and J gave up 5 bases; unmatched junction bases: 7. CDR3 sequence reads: CASSQLRLAGGGDTQYF. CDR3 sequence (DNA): TGTGCCAGCAGCCAACTGAGACTAGCGGGGGGCGGAGATACGCAGTATTTT.

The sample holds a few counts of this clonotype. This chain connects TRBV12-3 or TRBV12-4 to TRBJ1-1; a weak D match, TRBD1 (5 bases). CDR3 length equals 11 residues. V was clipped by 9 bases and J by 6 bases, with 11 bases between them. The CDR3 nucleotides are TGTGCCAGTGTCCGGGGCTCTGAAGCTTTCTTT. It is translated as CASVRGSEAFF.

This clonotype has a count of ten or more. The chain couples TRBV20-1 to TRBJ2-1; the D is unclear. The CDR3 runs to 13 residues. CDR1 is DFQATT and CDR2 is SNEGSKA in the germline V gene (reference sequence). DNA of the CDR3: TGCAGGGGCGTGGGAACCACTACCAATGAGCAGTTCTTC. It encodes CRGVGTTTNEQFF.

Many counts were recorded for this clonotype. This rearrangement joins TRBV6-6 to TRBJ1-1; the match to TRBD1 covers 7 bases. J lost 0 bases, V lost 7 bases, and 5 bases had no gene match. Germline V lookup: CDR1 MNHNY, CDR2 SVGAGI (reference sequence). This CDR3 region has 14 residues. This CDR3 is CASTKGTVNTEAFF. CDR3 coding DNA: TGTGCCAGCACCAAAGGGACAGTGAACACTGAAGCTTTCTTT.

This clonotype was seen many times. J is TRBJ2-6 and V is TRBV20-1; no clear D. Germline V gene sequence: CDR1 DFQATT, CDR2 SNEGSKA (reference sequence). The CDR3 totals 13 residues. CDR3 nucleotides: TGCAGCGCCTTGAAATCTGGGGCCAACGTCCTGACTTTC. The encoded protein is CSALKSGANVLTF.

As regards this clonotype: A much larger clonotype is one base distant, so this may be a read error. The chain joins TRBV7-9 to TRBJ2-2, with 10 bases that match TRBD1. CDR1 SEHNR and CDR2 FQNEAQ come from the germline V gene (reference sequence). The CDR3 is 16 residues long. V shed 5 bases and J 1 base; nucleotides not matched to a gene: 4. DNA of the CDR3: TGTGCCAGCAGCCCAGGACAGGGGGTGAACACCGGGGAGCTGTTTTTT. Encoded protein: CASSPGQGVNTGELFF.

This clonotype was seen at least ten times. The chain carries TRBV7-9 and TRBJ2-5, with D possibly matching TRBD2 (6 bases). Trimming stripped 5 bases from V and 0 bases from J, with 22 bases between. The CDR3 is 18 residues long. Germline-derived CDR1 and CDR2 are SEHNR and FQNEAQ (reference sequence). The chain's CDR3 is CASSPNDRDFVNQETQYF. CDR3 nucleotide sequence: TGTGCCAGCAGCCCAAACGATCGGGACTTTGTAAACCAAGAGACCCAGTACTTC.

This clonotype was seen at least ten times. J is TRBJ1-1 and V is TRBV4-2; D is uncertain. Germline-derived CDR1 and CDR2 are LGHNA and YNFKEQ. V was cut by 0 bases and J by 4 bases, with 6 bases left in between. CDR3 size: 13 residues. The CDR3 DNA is TGTGCCAGCAGCCAAGATCACGGCACTGAAGCTTTCTTT. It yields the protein CASSQDHGTEAFF.

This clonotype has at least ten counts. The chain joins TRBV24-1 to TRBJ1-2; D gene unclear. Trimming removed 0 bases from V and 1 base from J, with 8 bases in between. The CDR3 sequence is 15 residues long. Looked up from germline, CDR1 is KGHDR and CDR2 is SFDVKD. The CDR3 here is CATSDLGILNYGYTF. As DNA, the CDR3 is TGTGCCACCAGTGATTTGGGAATCCTTAACTATGGCTACACCTTC.

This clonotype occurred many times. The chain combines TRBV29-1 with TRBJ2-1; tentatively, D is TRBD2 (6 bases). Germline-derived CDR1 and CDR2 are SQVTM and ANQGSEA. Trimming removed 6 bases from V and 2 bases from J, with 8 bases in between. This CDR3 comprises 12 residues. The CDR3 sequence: CSVGEAYNEQFF. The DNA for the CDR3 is TGCAGCGTCGGGGAGGCCTACAATGAGCAGTTCTTC.

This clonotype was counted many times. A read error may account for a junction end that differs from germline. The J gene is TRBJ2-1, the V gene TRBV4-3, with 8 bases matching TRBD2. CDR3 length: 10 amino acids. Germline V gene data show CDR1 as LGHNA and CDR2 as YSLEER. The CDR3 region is CASSLRTSNF. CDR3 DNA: TGCGCCAGCAGCCTCAGGACTAGCAACTTC.

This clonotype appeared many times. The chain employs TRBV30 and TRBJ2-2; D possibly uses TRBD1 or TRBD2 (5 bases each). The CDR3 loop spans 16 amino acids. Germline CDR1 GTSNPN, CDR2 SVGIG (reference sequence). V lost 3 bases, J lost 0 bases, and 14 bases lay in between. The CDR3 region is CAWSRFGTANTGELFF. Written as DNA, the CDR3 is TGTGCCTGGAGCCGATTCGGGACCGCGAACACCGGGGAGCTGTTTTTT.

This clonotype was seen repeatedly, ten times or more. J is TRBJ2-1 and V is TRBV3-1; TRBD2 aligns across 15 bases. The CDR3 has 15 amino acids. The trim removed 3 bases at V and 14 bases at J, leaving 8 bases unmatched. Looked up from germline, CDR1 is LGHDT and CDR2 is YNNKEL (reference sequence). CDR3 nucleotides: TGTGCCAGCAGCCATGGACTAGCGGGAGGGCCGTCAAAGTTCTTC. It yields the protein CASSHGLAGGPSKFF.

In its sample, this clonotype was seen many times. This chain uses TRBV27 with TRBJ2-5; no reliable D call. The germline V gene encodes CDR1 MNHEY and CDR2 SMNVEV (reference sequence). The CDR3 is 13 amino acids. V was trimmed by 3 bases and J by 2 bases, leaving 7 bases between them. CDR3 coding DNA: TGTGCCAGCAGTTTGAGACGGCAAGAGACCCAGTACTTC. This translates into CASSLRRQETQYF.

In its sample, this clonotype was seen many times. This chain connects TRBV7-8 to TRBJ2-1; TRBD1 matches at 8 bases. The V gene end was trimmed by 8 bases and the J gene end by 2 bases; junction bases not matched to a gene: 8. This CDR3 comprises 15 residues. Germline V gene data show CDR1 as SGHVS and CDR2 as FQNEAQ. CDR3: CASGLTGDAYNEQFF. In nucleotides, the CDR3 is TGTGCCAGCGGTCTGACAGGGGATGCCTACAATGAGCAGTTCTTC.

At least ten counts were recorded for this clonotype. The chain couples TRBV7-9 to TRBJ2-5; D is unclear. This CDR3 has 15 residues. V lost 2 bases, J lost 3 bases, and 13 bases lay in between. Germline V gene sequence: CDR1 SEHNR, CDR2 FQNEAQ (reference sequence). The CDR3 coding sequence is TGTGCCAGCAGCTTATCGCCAGCCTCCGAAGAGACCCAGTACTTC. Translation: CASSLSPASEETQYF.

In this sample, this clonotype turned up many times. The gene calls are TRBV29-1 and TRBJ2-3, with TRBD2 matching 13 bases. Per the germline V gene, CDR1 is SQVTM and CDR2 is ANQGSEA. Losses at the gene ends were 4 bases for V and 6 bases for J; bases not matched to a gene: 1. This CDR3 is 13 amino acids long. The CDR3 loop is CSVVTSGRDTQYF. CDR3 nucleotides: TGCAGCGTTGTGACTAGCGGGAGGGATACGCAGTATTTT.

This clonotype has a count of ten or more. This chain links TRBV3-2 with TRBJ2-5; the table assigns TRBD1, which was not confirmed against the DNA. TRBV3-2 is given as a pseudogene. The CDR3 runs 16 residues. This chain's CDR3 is CASSQGTAVIQETQYF. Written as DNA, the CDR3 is TGTGCCAGCAGCCAAGGGACAGCGGTTATCCAAGAGACCCAGTACTTC.

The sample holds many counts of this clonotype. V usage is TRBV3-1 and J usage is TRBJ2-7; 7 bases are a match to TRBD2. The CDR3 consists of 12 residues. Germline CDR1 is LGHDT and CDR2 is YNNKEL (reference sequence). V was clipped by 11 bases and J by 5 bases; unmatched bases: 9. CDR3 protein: CASWGGGHEQYF. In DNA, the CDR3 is TGTGCCTCCTGGGGGGGAGGCCACGAGCAGTACTTC.

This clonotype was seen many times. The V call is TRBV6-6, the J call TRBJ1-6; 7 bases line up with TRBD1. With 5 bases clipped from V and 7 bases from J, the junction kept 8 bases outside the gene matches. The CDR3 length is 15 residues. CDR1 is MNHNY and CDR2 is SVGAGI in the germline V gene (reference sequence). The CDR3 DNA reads TGTGCCAGCAGTACAGACAGGGCCCCCAATTCACCCCTCCACTTT. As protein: CASSTDRAPNSPLHF.

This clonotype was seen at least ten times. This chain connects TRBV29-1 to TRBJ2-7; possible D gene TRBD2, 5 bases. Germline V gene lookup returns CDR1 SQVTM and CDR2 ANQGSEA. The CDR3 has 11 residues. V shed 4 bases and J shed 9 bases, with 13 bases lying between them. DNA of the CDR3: TGCAGCGTTGGTACGGGGATCGGGCAGTACTTC. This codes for CSVGTGIGQYF.

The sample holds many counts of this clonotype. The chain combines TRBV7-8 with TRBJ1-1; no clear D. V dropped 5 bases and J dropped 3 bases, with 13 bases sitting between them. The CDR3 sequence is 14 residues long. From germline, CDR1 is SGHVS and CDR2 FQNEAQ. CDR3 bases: TGTGCCAGCAGCCGGATAACAGCTTACACTGAAGCTTTCTTT. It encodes CASSRITAYTEAFF.

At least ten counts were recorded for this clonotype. CDR3 bases: TGTGCCAGCAGCTTAGGCCCCAATGAGCAGTTCTTC. Translation gives CASSLGPNEQFF. The chain employs TRBV13 and TRBJ2-1, with no clear D. The length of the CDR3 is 12 residues. In germline, CDR1 is PRHDT, CDR2 FYEKMQ (reference sequence). The V end was cut by 0 bases, the J end by 6 bases, with 3 bases between.

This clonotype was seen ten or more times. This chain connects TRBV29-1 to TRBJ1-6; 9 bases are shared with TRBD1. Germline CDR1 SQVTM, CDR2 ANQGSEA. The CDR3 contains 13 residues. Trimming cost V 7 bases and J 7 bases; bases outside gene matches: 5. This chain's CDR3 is CSARDRENSPLHF. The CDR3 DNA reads TGCAGCGCCCGGGACAGGGAAAATTCACCCCTCCACTTT.

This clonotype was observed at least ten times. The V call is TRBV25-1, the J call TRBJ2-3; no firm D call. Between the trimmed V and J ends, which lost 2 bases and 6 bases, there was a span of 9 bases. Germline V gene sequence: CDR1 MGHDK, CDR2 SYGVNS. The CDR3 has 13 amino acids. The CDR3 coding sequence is TGTGCCAGCAGTGAAAACAACCCGGATACGCAGTATTTT. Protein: CASSENNPDTQYF.

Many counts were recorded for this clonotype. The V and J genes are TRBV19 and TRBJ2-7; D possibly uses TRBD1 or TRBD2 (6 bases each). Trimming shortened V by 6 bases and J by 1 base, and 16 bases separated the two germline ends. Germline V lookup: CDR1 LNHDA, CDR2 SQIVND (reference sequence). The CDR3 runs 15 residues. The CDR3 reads CASRGGRDNSYEQYF. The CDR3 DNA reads TGTGCCAGTAGGGGGGGACGGGACAATTCCTACGAGCAGTACTTC.

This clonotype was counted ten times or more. Here the CDR3 reads CASSYSSFPGQGALGGYTF. Written as DNA, the CDR3 is TGTGCCAGCAGTTACTCGTCCTTCCCGGGACAGGGGGCCTTGGGCGGCTACACCTTC. This sequence joins TRBV6-5 and TRBJ1-2, with 12 nucleotides matching TRBD1. V trimming: 0 bases; J trimming: 8 bases; junction bases outside the gene matches: 16. This CDR3 region has 19 residues. CDR1 and CDR2 from the germline V gene are MNHEY and SVGAGI.

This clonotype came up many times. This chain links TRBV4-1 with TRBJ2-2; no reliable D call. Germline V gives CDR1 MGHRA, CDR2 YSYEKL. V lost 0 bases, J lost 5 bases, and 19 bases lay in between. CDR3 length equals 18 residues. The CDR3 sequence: CASSQEGAGFDVTGELFF. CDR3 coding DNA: TGCGCCAGCAGCCAAGAGGGCGCAGGCTTCGACGTGACCGGGGAGCTGTTTTTT.